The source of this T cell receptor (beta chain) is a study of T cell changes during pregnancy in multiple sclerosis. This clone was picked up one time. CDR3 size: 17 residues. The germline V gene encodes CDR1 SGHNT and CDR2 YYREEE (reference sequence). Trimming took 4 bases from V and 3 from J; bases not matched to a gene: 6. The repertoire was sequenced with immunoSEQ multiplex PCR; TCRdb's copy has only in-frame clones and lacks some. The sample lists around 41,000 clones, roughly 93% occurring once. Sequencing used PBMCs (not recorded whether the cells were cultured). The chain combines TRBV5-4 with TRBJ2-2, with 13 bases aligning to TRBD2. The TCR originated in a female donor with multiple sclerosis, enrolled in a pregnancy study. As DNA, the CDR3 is TGTGCCAGCAGCCATGACGGACTAGCGGGAGACACCGGGGAGCTGTTTTTT. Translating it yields CASSHDGLAGDTGELFF.